The 11 T cell receptor beta chains in this list originate from one sample, sequenced in a study of blood T cell repertoires in COVID-19. Assay: immunoSEQ multiplex PCR; the TCRdb copy retains only in-frame clones and omits some. The table shows more than 250,000 clones, with more than 75% occurring only once. The specimen sequenced was peripheral blood. The receptor set was obtained from a man aged 50-60 years with active or convalescent COVID-19.

The genes are TRBV5-5 and TRBJ1-2; unclear D gene. Germline V lookup: CDR1 SGHKS, CDR2 YYEKEE (reference sequence). The CDR3 loop spans 13 amino acids. Between the trimmed V and J ends, which lost 5 bases and 4 bases, there was a span of 12 bases. In nucleotides, the CDR3 is TGTGCCAGCAGGGTGGAGGGTCCCTATGGCTACACCTTC. As protein: CASRVEGPYGYTF.

This chain connects TRBV2 to TRBJ1-5; 10 bases align to TRBD1. There are 16 residues in the CDR3. The V segment lost 4 bases and the J segment 2 bases; nucleotides outside the gene matches: 5. CDR1 and CDR2 (germline): SNHLY, FYNNEI. CDR3 loop: CASSATGGEGNQPQHF. In nucleotides, the CDR3 is TGTGCCAGCAGTGCGACAGGGGGCGAAGGCAATCAGCCCCAGCATTTT.

DNA for the CDR3: TGTGCCAGCAGCTCACCGGGACAGGGTGAAAAACTGTTTTTT. Protein: CASSSPGQGEKLFF. The chain employs TRBV7-9 and TRBJ1-4; 9 bases are a match to TRBD1. The CDR3 is 14 residues long. Germline assignment: CDR1 SEHNR and CDR2 FQNEAQ (reference sequence). The trim removed 4 bases at V and 7 bases at J, leaving 4 bases unmatched.

CDR3 protein: CASSLAPSAHNEQFF. The CDR3 bases are TGTGCCAGCAGCTTGGCTCCTAGCGCCCACAATGAGCAGTTCTTC. This chain connects TRBV7-2 to TRBJ2-1, with D possibly matching TRBD2 (6 bases). V was cut by 3 bases and J by 5 bases, with 14 bases left in between. The CDR3 runs to 15 residues. Germline values: CDR1 SGHTA, CDR2 FQGNSA.

The rearrangement joins TRBV5-1 to TRBJ1-2, with 10 bases matching TRBD1. V gave up 0 bases and J gave up 5 bases; unmatched junction bases: 7. This CDR3 has 16 amino acids. Germline V lookup: CDR1 SGHRS, CDR2 YFSETQ. The CDR3 is CASSLGQGAPGYGYTF. The CDR3 DNA reads TGCGCCAGCAGCTTGGGACAGGGGGCGCCGGGGTATGGCTACACCTTC.

This rearrangement joins TRBV14 to TRBJ2-7; the match to TRBD1 covers 9 bases. The CDR3 has 14 residues. The trim removed 3 bases at V and 1 base at J, leaving 1 base unmatched. Germline-derived CDR1 and CDR2 are SGHDN and FVKESK. The CDR3 DNA reads as TGTGCCAGCAGCCACGGGACAGGGTCCTACGAGCAGTACTTC. Its protein is CASSHGTGSYEQYF. Full variable domain (outside the CDR3, taken from reference TRBV14 and TRBJ2-7): EAGVTQFPSHSVIEKGQTVTLRCDPISGHDNLYWYRRVMGKEIKFLLHFVKESKQDESGMPNNRFLAERTGGTYSTLKVQPAELEDSGVYFCASSHGTGSYEQYFGPGTRLTVT.

This chain links TRBV6-6 with TRBJ2-7; 7 bases agree with TRBD2. Unmatched junction bases numbered 9, after V lost 6 bases and J lost 1 base. This CDR3 region has 15 residues. CDR1 and CDR2 (germline): MNHNY, SVGAGI (reference sequence). CDR3 nucleotide sequence: TGTGCCAGCAGCCTTGGGGGGGTGGAATCCTACGAGCAGTACTTC. It translates to CASSLGGVESYEQYF.

This chain links TRBV28 with TRBJ2-3; 10 bases match TRBD2. Germline V gives CDR1 MDHEN, CDR2 SYDVKM. V dropped 3 bases and J dropped 6; count of bases not matched to a gene: 3. CDR3 length equals 14 residues. As DNA, the CDR3 is TGTGCCAGCAGTTTTTTGGGACTAGCGGATACGCAGTATTTT. Amino acid sequence: CASSFLGLADTQYF. The entire variable domain, with the rest obtained from reference TRBV28 and TRBJ2-3, is as follows: DVKVTQSSRYLVKRTGEKVFLECVQDMDHENMFWYRQDPGLGLRLIYFSYDVKMKEKGDIPEGYSVSREKKERFSLILESASTNQTSMYLCASSFLGLADTQYFGPGTRLTVL.

J is TRBJ1-1 and V is TRBV6-5; no definite D call. Trimming removed 5 bases from V and 11 bases from J, with 18 bases in between. CDR1 is MNHEY, CDR2 SVGAGI, per germline. This CDR3 has 13 residues. The CDR3 protein is CASSPEGGRMAFF. CDR3 DNA sequence: TGTGCCAGCAGTCCGGAGGGCGGCAGGATGGCTTTCTTT.

This chain links TRBV7-9 with TRBJ1-5; the match to TRBD1 covers 9 bases. Looked up from germline, CDR1 is SEHNR and CDR2 is FQNEAQ (reference sequence). The CDR3 has 13 residues. V trimming: 5 bases; J trimming: 5 bases; junction bases outside the gene matches: 1. The CDR3 bases are TGTGCCAGCAGCCGGGACAGGGATCAGCCCCAGCATTTT. Protein sequence: CASSRDRDQPQHF. The full variable domain, rest sourced from reference TRBV7-9 and TRBJ1-5, is DTGVSQNPRHKITKRGQNVTFRCDPISEHNRLYWYRQTLGQGPEFLTYFQNEAQLEKSRLLSDRFSAERPKGSFSTLEIQRTEQGDSAMYLCASSRDRDQPQHFGDGTRLSIL.

This rearrangement joins TRBV24-1 to TRBJ2-1; tentative D call: TRBD1 (6 bases). From germline, CDR1 is KGHDR and CDR2 SFDVKD. The CDR3 length is 15 residues. The germline V and J ends were trimmed by 3 bases and 1 base, with 9 bases remaining between them. The CDR3 protein is CATSDITGSYNEQFF. The CDR3 bases are TGTGCCACCAGTGATATCACAGGGTCCTACAATGAGCAGTTCTTC.